This paragraph covers one T cell receptor beta chain sequence. Its antigen remains unidentified. Terminally differentiated effector memory CD45RA+ cells were left out of the naive CD8 fraction, which was CD45RO-negative and positively selected for CCR7. The data belong to a study of shared clonotypes between healthy human individuals. Study-level points and caveats: Rarefaction demonstrated incomplete sorted-subset sequencing despite large depth.

This CDR3 is 15 amino acids long. Trimming took 5 bases from V and 5 from J; bases not matched to a gene: 10. In germline, CDR1 is MNHNS, CDR2 SASEGT. Assay used: immunoSEQ multiplex PCR; TCRdb lists only in-frame clones, some missing. The table has roughly 1,800,000 clones, approximately 94% seen once. The chain joins TRBV6-1 to TRBJ2-5, with 8 bases lining up with TRBD2. The clonotype was recovered from a young man in good health. Sequencing was performed on naive CD8+ T cells sorted from blood. CDR3 bases: TGTGCCAGCAGTCAGTTAACGGGGGGGCCTGAGACCCAGTACTTC. This codes for CASSQLTGGPETQYF.